The present T cell receptor (beta chain) was sequenced within a study of human T cells and chemical hapten exposure. Study context: Sensitization applied 2% DPC to about 2 cm by about 2 cm of upper inner arm skin. Slight volume differences across pooled libraries mainly accounted for varying per-sample TCR yields. Study-level results: With regard to DPC sensitization, TCRs above 1 in 1000 frequency did not change.

TCRdb passed the RACE reads through MiXCR, listing each CDR3 protein once. The table lists around 110,000 distinct CDR3 sequences, 12% of them singletons. Germline CDR1 and CDR2: MNHEY and SVGAGI. Trimming at V came to 0 bases and at J to 2 bases, leaving 7 bases not matched to a gene. The length of the CDR3 is 17 residues. Sample time point: patch test 1, 2 weeks after DPC sensitization. This sample's treatment: therapeutic diphenylcyclopropenone sensitization with weekly scalp DPC. Unfractionated whole blood yielded total RNA. About this clonotype: Its antigen is unknown.

V gene TRBV6-5 combines with J gene TRBJ2-3, with 8 nucleotides matching TRBD2. The sequencing used whole blood, collected in connection with sensitization to the hapten diphenylcyclopropenone (DPC). This sequence was found in a woman between 50 and 59 years old with alopecia areata. Some clones in this sample may be carry-over from other donors' samples. CDR3 protein: CASSYSSGGRNTDTQYF. DNA of the CDR3: TGTGCCAGCAGTTACTCAAGCGGGGGCCGCAACACAGATACGCAGTATTTT.